These 9 T cell receptor beta chains were all obtained from the same sample, sequenced in a study of cytotoxic CD8 clonotypes in ibrutinib-treated CLL. This table comes from immunoSEQ multiplex PCR, and its TCRdb copy is limited to in-frame clones, with some not included. This sample has around 140,000 clones; roughly 77% occur once, and the top ten carry around 30%. The sample in question was PBMCs, obtained after 12 months of ibrutinib treatment. The source is a human donor with chronic lymphocytic leukemia.

This chain joins TRBV25-1 and TRBJ2-5; TRBD2 is a possible D gene (6 bases). Germline assignment: CDR1 MGHDK and CDR2 SYGVNS. The CDR3 totals 13 residues. V lost 5 bases and J lost 4, with 11 bases in between. This CDR3 is CASSLAGGETQYF. CDR3 coding DNA: TGTGCCAGCAGTTTAGCCGGGGGAGAGACCCAGTACTTC.

The chain uses TRBV15 and TRBJ1-4, with 8 bases fitting TRBD1. CDR3 size: 16 residues. J lost 8 bases, V lost 0 bases, and 8 bases had no gene match. The germline gives CDR1 LNHNV, CDR2 YYDKDF (reference sequence). In DNA, the CDR3 is TGTGCCACCAGCAGAGAACTCGGACAGGGAGGGGAAAAACTGTTTTTT. Translating gives CATSRELGQGGEKLFF. The full variable domain, in which reference TRBV15 and TRBJ1-4 provide the parts outside the CDR3, is DAMVIQNPRYQVTQFGKPVTLSCSQTLNHNVMYWYQQKSSQAPKLLFHYYDKDFNNEADTPDNFQSRRPNTSFCFLDIRSPGLGDTAMYLCATSRELGQGGEKLFFGSGTQLSVL.

This clone showed up just once. The chain combines TRBV11-2 with TRBJ2-1, with 9 nucleotides matching TRBD2. Germline CDR1 SGHAT, CDR2 FQNNGV. The junction had 15 bases not matched to a gene; V was cut back by 6 bases and J by 0 bases. The CDR3 is 19 residues long. DNA for the CDR3: TGTGCCAGCAGGGACCTGGCGGGGGGGCAAAAAAGCTCCTACAATGAGCAGTTCTTC. Its translation: CASRDLAGGQKSSYNEQFF. Looking up the rest from reference TRBV11-2 and TRBJ2-1 gives the full variable domain: EAGVAQSPRYKIIEKRQSVAFWCNPISGHATLYWYQQILGQGPKLLIQFQNNGVVDDSQLPKDRFSAERLKGVDSTLKIQPAKLEDSAVYLCASRDLAGGQKSSYNEQFFGPGTRLTVL.

V is TRBV4-3 and J is TRBJ1-3, with D uncertain. The CDR3 consists of 13 residues. CDR1 and CDR2 (germline): LGHNA, YSLEER. V was clipped by 0 bases and J by 9 bases, with 9 bases between them. The CDR3 DNA reads as TGCGCCAGCAGCCAAGATAAGGGAGGCACCATATATTTT. Translating it yields CASSQDKGGTIYF.

The rearrangement joins TRBV5-1 to TRBJ2-7; D ambiguous. CDR3 length: 13 residues. Germline CDR1 and CDR2: SGHRS and YFSETQ. V was cut by 4 bases and J by 4 bases, with 12 bases left in between. Written as DNA, the CDR3 is TGCGCCAGCAGCCCCGCAATCGGTTACGAGCAGTACTTC. This codes for CASSPAIGYEQYF.

The rearrangement joins TRBV11-2 to TRBJ2-7; D is uncertain. Germline V gene lookup returns CDR1 SGHAT and CDR2 FQNNGV. The CDR3 spans 15 residues. The V end lost 0 bases, the J end lost 3 bases, and 12 bases lay between the germline ends. CDR3 DNA sequence: TGTGCCAGCAGCTTAGATTTTCCAGACTTCTACGAGCAGTACTTC. Protein: CASSLDFPDFYEQYF.

The chain uses TRBV6-5 and TRBJ1-1, with D perhaps TRBD1 (5 bases). V lost 6 bases and J lost 4, with 18 bases in between. The CDR3 loop spans 15 amino acids. Germline V gives CDR1 MNHEY, CDR2 SVGAGI. The CDR3 sequence is CASREVLLGGTEAFF. The CDR3 DNA follows: TGTGCCAGCAGGGAGGTTCTTTTGGGGGGCACTGAAGCTTTCTTT.

This chain links TRBV11-3 with TRBJ1-1; the D gene is possibly TRBD1 (6 bases). This CDR3 contains 16 residues. The germline V gene has CDR1 SGHNT and CDR2 YENEEA. V was clipped by 2 bases and J by 4 bases, with 17 bases between them. The CDR3: CASSLTTWDISTEAFF. The CDR3 DNA follows: TGTGCCAGCAGCTTAACTACGTGGGACATTAGCACTGAAGCTTTCTTT.

The chain is built from TRBV9 and TRBJ2-3; 8 positions match TRBD2. V shed 0 bases, J shed 2 bases, and the junction held 2 bases outside the gene matches. This CDR3 spans 15 amino acids. The germline V gene encodes CDR1 SGDLS and CDR2 YYNGEE. The CDR3 spells CASSVAGGDTDTQYF. The CDR3, as DNA: TGTGCCAGCAGCGTAGCGGGAGGGGACACAGATACGCAGTATTTT.